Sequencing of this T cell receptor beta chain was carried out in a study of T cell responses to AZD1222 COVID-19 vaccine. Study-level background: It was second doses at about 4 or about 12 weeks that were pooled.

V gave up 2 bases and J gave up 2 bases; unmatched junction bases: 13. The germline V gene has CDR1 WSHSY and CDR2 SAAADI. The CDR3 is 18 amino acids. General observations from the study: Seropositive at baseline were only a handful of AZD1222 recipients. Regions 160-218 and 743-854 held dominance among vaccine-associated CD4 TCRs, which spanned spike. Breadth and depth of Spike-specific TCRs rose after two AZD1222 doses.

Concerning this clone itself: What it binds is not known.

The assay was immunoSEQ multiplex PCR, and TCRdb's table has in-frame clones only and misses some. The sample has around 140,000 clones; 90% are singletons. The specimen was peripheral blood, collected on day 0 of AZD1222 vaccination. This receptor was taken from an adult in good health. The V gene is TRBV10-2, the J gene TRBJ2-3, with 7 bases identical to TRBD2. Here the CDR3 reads CASSEPYSGVPSTDTQYF. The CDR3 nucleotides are TGCGCCAGCAGTGAGCCCTACAGCGGGGTCCCTTCCACAGATACGCAGTATTTT.